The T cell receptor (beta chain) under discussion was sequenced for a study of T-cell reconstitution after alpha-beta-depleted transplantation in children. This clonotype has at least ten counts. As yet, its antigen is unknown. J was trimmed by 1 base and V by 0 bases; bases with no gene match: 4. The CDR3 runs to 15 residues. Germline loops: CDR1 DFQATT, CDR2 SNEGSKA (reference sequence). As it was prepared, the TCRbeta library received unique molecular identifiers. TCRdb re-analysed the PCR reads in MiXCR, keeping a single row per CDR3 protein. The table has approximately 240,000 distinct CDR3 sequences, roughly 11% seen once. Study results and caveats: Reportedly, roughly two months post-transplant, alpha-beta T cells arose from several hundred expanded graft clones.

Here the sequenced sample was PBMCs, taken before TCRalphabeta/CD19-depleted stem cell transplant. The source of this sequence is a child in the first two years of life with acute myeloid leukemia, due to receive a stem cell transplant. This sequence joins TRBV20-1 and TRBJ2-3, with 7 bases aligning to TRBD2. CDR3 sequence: CSARDRLAGTDTQYF. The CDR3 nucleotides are TGCAGTGCTAGAGATCGACTAGCCGGCACAGATACGCAGTATTTT.